The rows below give T cell receptor beta chains drawn from one sample of a study of graft-versus-host responses after intestinal transplantation. Which antigens these TCRs recognize remains unknown. Generated by immunoSEQ multiplex PCR, the TCRdb table keeps only in-frame clones and is missing some. The data hold about 88,000 clones, with 90% observed a single time. This sample comprised unstimulated CD4+ T cells sorted from spleen or lymph node cells, obtained before intestinal transplant. The source of these receptors is a human donor who received an intestinal transplant. Each CDR3 is given with its conserved first and last residue. Each record gives: V gene, J gene, D gene, clone size, CDR3 DNA, CDR3 protein. The D gene is left open where the match is weak. Part of the rows lack a size; the others show once, few, many or a class for expanded clones.

V gene: TRBV7-2
J gene: TRBJ1-4
D gene: .
clone size: .
CDR3 DNA: TGTGCCAGCAGCCGAATCGGGAAGGTTTTGGGTAATGAAAAACTGTTTTTT
CDR3 protein: CASSRIGKVLGNEKLFF

V gene: TRBV5-6
J gene: TRBJ1-2
D gene: .
clone size: .
CDR3 DNA: TGTGCCAGCAGTGGCAACTATGGCTACACCTTC
CDR3 protein: CASSGNYGYTF

V gene: TRBV19
J gene: TRBJ1-4
D gene: .
clone size: .
CDR3 DNA: TGTGCCAGTAGTCTTGGGACAATAGCTAATGAAAAACTGTTTTTT
CDR3 protein: CASSLGTIANEKLFF

V gene: TRBV7-2
J gene: TRBJ1-6
D gene: .
clone size: few
CDR3 DNA: TGTGCCAGCAGTGTACAAGAACCTTCACCCCTCCACTTT
CDR3 protein: CASSVQEPSPLHF

V gene: TRBV5-6
J gene: TRBJ2-7
D gene: TRBD1
clone size: .
CDR3 DNA: TGTGCCAGCAGCTACCGGGACAGGGGTCCCTACGAGCAGTACTTC
CDR3 protein: CASSYRDRGPYEQYF

V gene: TRBV5-4
J gene: TRBJ2-7
D gene: TRBD2
clone size: .
CDR3 DNA: TGTGCCAGCAGTCCCGGACTAGCGGGGTTGTACGAGCAGTACTTC
CDR3 protein: CASSPGLAGLYEQYF

V gene: TRBV2
J gene: TRBJ2-7
D gene: .
clone size: .
CDR3 DNA: TGTGCCAGCAGCGAAGGCGGAGCCTACGAGCAGTACTTC
CDR3 protein: CASSEGGAYEQYF

V gene: TRBV2
J gene: TRBJ2-1
D gene: .
clone size: .
CDR3 DNA: TGTGCCAGCAGCAGTGAGCAGTTCTTC
CDR3 protein: CASSSEQFF

V gene: TRBV7-9
J gene: TRBJ2-3
D gene: TRBD1
clone size: .
CDR3 DNA: TGTGCCAGCAGCTCCGGGCCCCAGGGGGCAACAGATACGCAGTATTTT
CDR3 protein: CASSSGPQGATDTQYF

V gene: TRBV4-1
J gene: TRBJ2-2
D gene: .
clone size: .
CDR3 DNA: TGCGCCAGCAGCCAAGAAGGAGGGACCGGGGAGCTGTTTTTT
CDR3 protein: CASSQEGGTGELFF

V gene: TRBV5-1
J gene: TRBJ2-7
D gene: TRBD2
clone size: .
CDR3 DNA: TGCGCCAGCAGCTACGGGGGGGACCTCCGCTACGAGCAGTACTTC
CDR3 protein: CASSYGGDLRYEQYF

V gene: TRBV29-1
J gene: TRBJ1-4
D gene: .
clone size: few
CDR3 DNA: TGCAGCGTTGAAATGAGCCCTACCGAAAAACTGTTTTTT
CDR3 protein: CSVEMSPTEKLFF

V gene: TRBV5-6
J gene: TRBJ1-6
D gene: TRBD1
clone size: .
CDR3 DNA: TGTGCCAGCAGCTTGGCACCAGACACAGGGGGATCACCCCTCCACTTT
CDR3 protein: CASSLAPDTGGSPLHF

V gene: TRBV2
J gene: TRBJ2-7
D gene: TRBD1
clone size: .
CDR3 DNA: TGTGCCAGCACCCCGGACAGGAGTCCCTCCTACGAGCAGTACTTC
CDR3 protein: CASTPDRSPSYEQYF

V gene: TRBV6-1
J gene: TRBJ1-1
D gene: .
clone size: .
CDR3 DNA: TGTGCCAGCAACTTAAACACTGAAGCTTTCTTT
CDR3 protein: CASNLNTEAFF

V gene: TRBV13
J gene: TRBJ2-3
D gene: .
clone size: .
CDR3 DNA: TGTGCCAGCAGCCCCCGCACGGCGGCCCCTAGCACAGATACGCAGTATTTT
CDR3 protein: CASSPRTAAPSTDTQYF

V gene: TRBV5-1
J gene: TRBJ2-7
D gene: .
clone size: .
CDR3 DNA: TGCGCCAGCAACGAGGACGCAGGAGGGCCCTACGAGCAGTACTTC
CDR3 protein: CASNEDAGGPYEQYF

V gene: TRBV15
J gene: TRBJ2-7
D gene: TRBD2
clone size: .
CDR3 DNA: TGTGCCACCAGCGGGCTTGGACTAGCGGGGGGCTACGAGCAGTACTTC
CDR3 protein: CATSGLGLAGGYEQYF

V gene: TRBV6-6
J gene: TRBJ1-3
D gene: .
clone size: .
CDR3 DNA: TGTGCCAGCGCGTTTGGGGCCCACTCTGGAAACACCATATATTTT
CDR3 protein: CASAFGAHSGNTIYF

V gene: TRBV9
J gene: TRBJ2-7
D gene: TRBD1
clone size: .
CDR3 DNA: TGTGCCAGCAGCGTAGGTTTGACGGACAGGGGTTTCCACGAGCAGTACTTC
CDR3 protein: CASSVGLTDRGFHEQYF

V gene: TRBV6-6
J gene: TRBJ2-2
D gene: .
clone size: .
CDR3 DNA: TGTGCCAGCAGTTTCTTCCGGGGGGAGCTGTTTTTT
CDR3 protein: CASSFFRGELFF

V gene: TRBV27
J gene: TRBJ2-5
D gene: TRBD2
clone size: .
CDR3 DNA: TGTGCCAGCGGGCGTAGCGGGGGTGAAGAGACCCAGTACTTC
CDR3 protein: CASGRSGGEETQYF

V gene: TRBV19
J gene: TRBJ1-3
D gene: .
clone size: once
CDR3 DNA: TGTGCCAGCAGGGTGGATGGAAACACCATATATTTT
CDR3 protein: CASRVDGNTIYF

V gene: TRBV4-1
J gene: TRBJ2-7
D gene: TRBD2
clone size: .
CDR3 DNA: TGCGCCAGCAGCCTCCAAGCGGGGCCCCTCTACGAGCAGTACTTC
CDR3 protein: CASSLQAGPLYEQYF

V gene: TRBV7-9
J gene: TRBJ1-6
D gene: .
clone size: .
CDR3 DNA: TGTGCCAGCAGCTTAGGGGGAGATTCTTCACCCCTCCACTTT
CDR3 protein: CASSLGGDSSPLHF

V gene: TRBV5-1
J gene: TRBJ1-6
D gene: .
clone size: .
CDR3 DNA: TGCGCCAGCAGCTTGGTTCAGGGAGGAAATTCACCCCTCCACTTT
CDR3 protein: CASSLVQGGNSPLHF

V gene: TRBV19
J gene: TRBJ1-6
D gene: .
clone size: .
CDR3 DNA: TGTGCCAGTAGTCTTAACAGAGATAATTCACCCCTCCACTTT
CDR3 protein: CASSLNRDNSPLHF

V gene: TRBV5-1
J gene: TRBJ2-7
D gene: .
clone size: .
CDR3 DNA: TGCGCCAGCAGCTTGGTCGCCTACGAGCAGTACTTC
CDR3 protein: CASSLVAYEQYF

V gene: TRBV9
J gene: TRBJ2-5
D gene: .
clone size: .
CDR3 DNA: TGTGCCAGCAGCGTAGGGGCCCCGGCCCAAGAGACCCAGTACTTC
CDR3 protein: CASSVGAPAQETQYF

V gene: TRBV9
J gene: TRBJ2-1
D gene: TRBD2
clone size: once
CDR3 DNA: TGTGCCAGCAGCGTAGCTACGTCCGCGGGGGGGCCCAGTGAGCAGTTCTTC
CDR3 protein: CASSVATSAGGPSEQFF

V gene: TRBV5-6
J gene: TRBJ1-1
D gene: TRBD1
clone size: .
CDR3 DNA: TGTGCCAGCAGCCCGGCGGGGGGACAGGGCCTCCTGAACACTGAAGCTTTCTTT
CDR3 protein: CASSPAGGQGLLNTEAFF

V gene: TRBV7-3
J gene: TRBJ2-5
D gene: .
clone size: .
CDR3 DNA: TGTGCCAGCAGCTCCAGTATCCAAGAGACCCAGTACTTC
CDR3 protein: CASSSSIQETQYF

V gene: TRBV7-2
J gene: TRBJ2-2
D gene: .
clone size: .
CDR3 DNA: TGTGCCAGCAGCCCGAAGGGGCCAGGGGAGCTGTTTTTT
CDR3 protein: CASSPKGPGELFF

V gene: TRBV10-1
J gene: TRBJ2-1
D gene: .
clone size: .
CDR3 DNA: TGCGCCAGCAGTGACCAAAAAGAGAGCGGCAATGAGCAGTTCTTC
CDR3 protein: CASSDQKESGNEQFF

V gene: TRBV7-3
J gene: TRBJ2-5
D gene: .
clone size: .
CDR3 DNA: TGTGCCAGCAGCTTATCTGGCGGGGTCGGGACCCAGTACTTC
CDR3 protein: CASSLSGGVGTQYF

V gene: TRBV7-7
J gene: TRBJ2-2
D gene: .
clone size: .
CDR3 DNA: TGTGCTAGCAGCTTAGGGCACCGGGACACCGGGGAGCTGTTTTTT
CDR3 protein: CASSLGHRDTGELFF

V gene: TRBV6-5
J gene: TRBJ1-1
D gene: .
clone size: .
CDR3 DNA: TGTGCCAGCCGGGTGAACACTGAAGCTTTCTTT
CDR3 protein: CASRVNTEAFF

V gene: TRBV19
J gene: TRBJ1-4
D gene: .
clone size: once
CDR3 DNA: TGTGCCAGTAGCCGGGTTGCAACTAATGAAAAACTGTTTTTT
CDR3 protein: CASSRVATNEKLFF

V gene: TRBV5-6
J gene: TRBJ1-2
D gene: .
clone size: .
CDR3 DNA: .
CDR3 protein: CASSFGPGNIYGYTF

V gene: TRBV7-3
J gene: TRBJ2-3
D gene: TRBD2
clone size: .
CDR3 DNA: TGTGCCAGCAGCAGGACTAGCGGGGGAATCACAGATACGCAGTATTTT
CDR3 protein: CASSRTSGGITDTQYF

V gene: TRBV4-2
J gene: TRBJ2-1
D gene: .
clone size: .
CDR3 DNA: TGTGCCAGCAGCCAAGGAAGTTCCAACGGTGAGCAGTTCTTC
CDR3 protein: CASSQGSSNGEQFF

V gene: TRBV6-1
J gene: TRBJ2-7
D gene: .
clone size: .
CDR3 DNA: TGTGCCAGCAGTGAACAGGGTAATCACGAGCAGTACTTC
CDR3 protein: CASSEQGNHEQYF

V gene: TRBV18
J gene: TRBJ2-3
D gene: .
clone size: once
CDR3 DNA: TGTGCCAGCTCAAGCGGGTCCACAAGCACAGATACGCAGTATTTT
CDR3 protein: CASSSGSTSTDTQYF

V gene: TRBV19
J gene: TRBJ2-1
D gene: .
clone size: .
CDR3 DNA: TGTGCCAGTAGCCCGCTAGCGTTGGATTACAATGAGCAGTTCTTC
CDR3 protein: CASSPLALDYNEQFF

V gene: TRBV6-1
J gene: TRBJ2-7
D gene: TRBD2
clone size: .
CDR3 DNA: TGTGCCAGCAGTGAAGGGACTAGCGGGACGGGGGAGCAGTACTTC
CDR3 protein: CASSEGTSGTGEQYF

V gene: TRBV5-6
J gene: TRBJ2-7
D gene: TRBD1
clone size: .
CDR3 DNA: TGTGCCAGCAGCTTGGCTTTGGGACAGGGTTACTCCGAGCAGTACTTC
CDR3 protein: CASSLALGQGYSEQYF

V gene: TRBV2
J gene: TRBJ2-3
D gene: .
clone size: .
CDR3 DNA: TGTGCCAGCAGTGCTCTAGCGCCAAGCACAGATACGCAGTATTTT
CDR3 protein: CASSALAPSTDTQYF

V gene: TRBV6-5
J gene: TRBJ1-2
D gene: TRBD1
clone size: .
CDR3 DNA: TGTGCCAGCAGTTACTCGGACAGGCCCGGGGGCTACACCTTC
CDR3 protein: CASSYSDRPGGYTF

V gene: TRBV6-1
J gene: TRBJ2-7
D gene: TRBD2
clone size: few
CDR3 DNA: TGTGCCAGCAGTCCTAGCGGGAACTCCTACGAGCAGTACTTC
CDR3 protein: CASSPSGNSYEQYF

V gene: TRBV7-2
J gene: TRBJ2-7
D gene: TRBD1
clone size: .
CDR3 DNA: TGTGCCAGCAGCACCCGACAGGGGCTAACCTACGAGCAGTACTTC
CDR3 protein: CASSTRQGLTYEQYF

V gene: TRBV7-9
J gene: TRBJ1-5
D gene: .
clone size: once
CDR3 DNA: TGTGCCAGCAGCCGAGACAGCTATCAGCCCCAGCATTTT
CDR3 protein: CASSRDSYQPQHF

V gene: TRBV5-1
J gene: TRBJ2-5
D gene: TRBD1
clone size: .
CDR3 DNA: TGCGCCAGCAGCGCGACAGGGGAAGAGACCCAGTACTTC
CDR3 protein: CASSATGEETQYF

V gene: TRBV2
J gene: TRBJ2-5
D gene: .
clone size: .
CDR3 DNA: TGTGCCACCACCCCTGGGGGAGGCCCCACGGAGACCCAGTACTTC
CDR3 protein: CATTPGGGPTETQYF

V gene: TRBV6-5
J gene: TRBJ1-6
D gene: TRBD1
clone size: few
CDR3 DNA: TGTGCCAGCAGTTACCCACGGACAGGCTATAATTCACCCCTCCACTTT
CDR3 protein: CASSYPRTGYNSPLHF

V gene: TRBV7-9
J gene: TRBJ2-5
D gene: .
clone size: .
CDR3 DNA: TGTGCCAGCAGCGGAGAAGAGACCCAGTACTTC
CDR3 protein: CASSGEETQYF

V gene: TRBV6-6
J gene: TRBJ2-1
D gene: TRBD1
clone size: .
CDR3 DNA: TGTGCCAGCAGTTACTCGGGACAGGGGTCCTACAATGAGCAGTTCTTC
CDR3 protein: CASSYSGQGSYNEQFF